A selection of T cell receptor beta chains follows, all from one sample in a study of cytomegalovirus exposure and HLA in healthy donors. This table comes from immunoSEQ multiplex PCR, and its TCRdb copy is limited to in-frame clones, with some not included. The table shows about 140,000 clones, with 70% to 85% occurring only once. The sample consisted of PBMCs. The receptors were gathered from a man between 40 and 49 years old in good health and CMV-seronegative. Each CDR3 is given with its conserved first and last residue. D genes are given only for firm matches. Expanded clones get a size class; other rows say once, few or many, or leave the size out.

cdr3_aa cdr3_nt v_call clone_size j_call d_call
CASSPGQGGEQYF TGCGCCAGCAGTCCAGGACAGGGAGGGGAGCAGTACTTC TRBV5-1 NA TRBJ2-7 NA
CASVLGRTGPSPLHF TGTGCCAGCGTCCTCGGCCGGACAGGACCTTCACCCCTCCACTTT TRBV5-6 NA TRBJ1-6 TRBD1
CASSSPYRGQPQHF TGTGCCAGCAGTTCCCCCTACCGGGGTCAGCCCCAGCATTTT TRBV28 NA TRBJ1-5 NA
CASSLLQGANTEAFF TGTGCCAGCAGCCTCCTACAGGGGGCGAACACTGAAGCTTTCTTT TRBV11-2 few TRBJ1-1 TRBD1
CASSLGEDRGETQYF TGTGCCAGCAGCTTAGGCGAGGACAGGGGGGAGACCCAGTACTTC TRBV13 NA TRBJ2-5 TRBD1
CASSYSSGEETQYF TGTGCCAGCAGCTATTCTAGCGGAGAAGAGACCCAGTACTTC TRBV7-9 NA TRBJ2-5 TRBD2
CASSTDSGDPRNEQFF TGTGCCAGCAGCACCGATAGCGGGGACCCCCGCAATGAGCAGTTCTTC TRBV5-4 few TRBJ2-1 TRBD2
CASSQDVVGLAGAYEQYF TGCGCCAGCAGCCAAGATGTCGTGGGACTAGCGGGGGCCTACGAGCAGTACTTC TRBV4-1 NA TRBJ2-7 TRBD2
CASRAPNYGYTF TGTGCCAGCAGGGCTCCTAACTATGGCTACACCTTC TRBV6-1 NA TRBJ1-2 NA
CSSSLTTGLAKNIQYF TGTTCCAGCAGCTTAACGACAGGGCTGGCCAAAAACATTCAGTACTTC TRBV7-9 NA TRBJ2-4 TRBD1
CASSSNRVGNQPQHF TGTGCCAGCAGTTCCAACAGGGTAGGCAATCAGCCCCAGCATTTT TRBV28 NA TRBJ1-5 NA
CASSQDILAGRSSYEQYF TGTGCCAGCAGCCAAGATATACTAGCGGGGAGAAGCTCCTACGAGCAGTACTTC TRBV4-2 NA TRBJ2-7 TRBD2
CASSQAGGVMNTEAFF TGCGCCAGCAGCCAAGCCGGGGGTGTAATGAACACTGAAGCTTTCTTT TRBV4-1 NA TRBJ1-1 NA
CASEQQETQYF TGTGCCAGCGAACAGCAAGAGACCCAGTACTTC TRBV6-6 NA TRBJ2-5 NA
CASSPAGAKLFF TGTGCCAGCAGTCCCGCGGGCGCAAAACTGTTTTTT TRBV2 few TRBJ1-4 NA
CASTLSGVTPGELFF TGTGCCAGTACCCTGAGCGGGGTTACCCCCGGGGAGCTGTTTTTT TRBV19 NA TRBJ2-2 TRBD2
CASSLSHLQETQYF TGTGCCAGCAGCTTATCACATTTGCAAGAGACCCAGTACTTC TRBV7-3 NA TRBJ2-5 NA
CASSQTGDTEAFF TGCGCCAGCAGTCAGACAGGGGACACTGAAGCTTTCTTT TRBV5-1 NA TRBJ1-1 TRBD1
CASSLRAGGGTDTQYF TGTGCCAGCAGCTTACGTGCGGGGGGAGGCACAGATACGCAGTATTTT TRBV11-3 NA TRBJ2-3 TRBD2
CASSTRSDRMGTYEQYF TGTGCCAGTAGTACCCGATCGGACAGGATGGGGACCTACGAGCAGTACTTC TRBV19 NA TRBJ2-7 TRBD1
CATSRELAGVTGELFF TGTGCCACCAGCAGAGAACTAGCGGGAGTCACCGGGGAGCTGTTTTTT TRBV15 NA TRBJ2-2 TRBD2
CASTGLAVSTDTQYF TGTGCCAGTACCGGGCTAGCGGTGAGCACAGATACGCAGTATTTT TRBV19 NA TRBJ2-3 TRBD2
CASSVTREGVGPDTQYF TGCGCCAGCAGCGTGACTAGGGAGGGCGTAGGGCCAGATACGCAGTATTTT TRBV4-1 few TRBJ2-3 TRBD2
CASSDSISGQSYEQYF TGCGCCAGCAGTGACTCTATCTCGGGACAGAGCTACGAGCAGTACTTC TRBV10-1 few TRBJ2-7 TRBD1
CSVETGTGANVLTF TGCAGCGTTGAAACGGGGACTGGGGCCAACGTCCTGACTTTC TRBV29-1 few TRBJ2-6 NA
CASTSGGSSTDTQYF TGTGCCAGCACCTCAGGGGGGAGTAGCACAGATACGCAGTATTTT TRBV5-6 once TRBJ2-3 NA
CASSSDGGGYEQYF TGTGCCAGCAGTTCGGACGGGGGGGGCTACGAGCAGTACTTC TRBV27 NA TRBJ2-7 TRBD2
CSVEGHYRAQETQYF TGCAGCGTTGAAGGCCACTACCGAGCCCAAGAGACCCAGTACTTC TRBV29-1 few TRBJ2-5 NA
CASSEWRGRAYEQYF TGTGCCAGCAGTGAATGGCGCGGGAGGGCCTACGAGCAGTACTTC TRBV25-1 NA TRBJ2-7 TRBD2
CASSQEPSGGKNIQYF TGCGCCAGCAGCCAAGAACCTAGCGGGGGCAAAAACATTCAGTACTTC TRBV4-3 NA TRBJ2-4 TRBD2
CAISVAGSTDTQYF TGTGCCATCAGCGTAGCGGGGAGCACAGATACGCAGTATTTT TRBV10-3 NA TRBJ2-3 TRBD2
CATQGTSVNTGELFF TGTGCCACCCAGGGTACTAGCGTGAACACCGGGGAGCTGTTTTTT TRBV7-9 NA TRBJ2-2 TRBD2
CAWSVMTGSTYEQYF TGTGCCTGGAGTGTCATGACAGGGTCGACCTACGAGCAGTACTTC TRBV30 NA TRBJ2-7 TRBD1
CASESLAGVGETQYF TGTGCCAGCGAGAGCCTAGCGGGGGTTGGAGAGACCCAGTACTTC TRBV2 NA TRBJ2-5 TRBD2
CASEQGSTQYF TGTGCCAGTGAACAGGGTTCTACGCAGTATTTT TRBV19 NA TRBJ2-3 NA
CASSLTPGQSIGYTF TGCGCCAGCAGCTTAACTCCGGGACAAAGCATTGGCTACACCTTC TRBV5-1 NA TRBJ1-2 NA
CASSLAGGPHNEQFF TGTGCCAGCAGCTTAGCGGGAGGGCCGCACAATGAGCAGTTCTTC TRBV7-7 NA TRBJ2-1 TRBD2
CASSKDRDRGRYEQYF TGTGCCAGCAGCAAGGACCGGGACAGAGGGCGGTACGAGCAGTACTTC TRBV7-3 NA TRBJ2-7 TRBD1
CASTLQGRASLSYEQYF TGTGCCAGTACCCTACAGGGCAGGGCAAGTCTTTCCTACGAGCAGTACTTC TRBV19 NA TRBJ2-7 NA
CASSRGQGAFEQYF TGCGCCAGCAGCCGGGGACAGGGGGCATTCGAGCAGTACTTC TRBV4-1 NA TRBJ2-7 TRBD1
CASSEFRGLATNEKLFF TGCGCCAGCAGTGAGTTCAGGGGGCTTGCAACTAATGAAAAACTGTTTTTT TRBV10-2 NA TRBJ1-4 TRBD1
CASSFAGATGELFF TGTGCCAGCAGTTTTGCAGGGGCCACCGGGGAGCTGTTTTTT TRBV28 NA TRBJ2-2 NA
CASSSDRIKNSQYF TGTGCCAGCAGCTCAGACAGAATCAAAAACAGTCAGTACTTC TRBV27 NA TRBJ2-4 NA
CAITVRTGLGYEQFF TGTGCCATAACAGTTCGTACAGGGTTGGGCTATGAGCAGTTCTTC TRBV10-3 NA TRBJ2-1 NA
CASRTRDRPYEQYF TGTGCCAGCCGAACCCGGGACAGGCCCTACGAGCAGTACTTC TRBV18 once TRBJ2-7 TRBD1